These 27 T cell receptor beta chains were sequenced from one sample in a study of cytomegalovirus exposure and HLA in healthy donors. PCR used 60 Vbeta primers and 13 Jbeta primers. Here immunoSEQ multiplex PCR was the method, and the copy in TCRdb shows in-frame clones only, minus some. Among about 180,000 clones listed, more than 75% were seen once. The specimen sequenced was PBMCs. These receptors were taken from a woman aged 25 to 39 in good health and CMV-seropositive.

The chain employs TRBV6-6 and TRBJ2-1, with D maybe TRBD2 (5 bases). The CDR3 spans 15 residues. Between the trimmed V and J ends, which lost 5 bases and 0 bases, there was a span of 11 bases. Germline CDR1 reads MNHNY; CDR2 reads SVGAGI (reference sequence). This chain's CDR3 is CASSRSAASYNEQFF. The DNA for the CDR3 is TGTGCCAGCAGTAGGTCAGCGGCCTCCTACAATGAGCAGTTCTTC.

The chain is built from TRBV30 and TRBJ2-3; weak D call: TRBD1 (5 bases). The V end was cut by 2 bases, the J end by 1 base, with 7 bases between. The CDR3 length is 13 residues. Germline V gene lookup returns CDR1 GTSNPN and CDR2 SVGIG (reference sequence). The CDR3 region is CAWSLGRTDTQYF. As DNA, the CDR3 is TGTGCCTGGAGTCTGGGGCGCACAGATACGCAGTATTTT.

The chain has TRBV5-1 and TRBJ2-7, with unresolved D. CDR3 length: 13 residues. CDR1 and CDR2 from the germline V gene are SGHRS and YFSETQ. The V end lost 1 base, the J end lost 7 bases, and 12 bases lay between the germline ends. The CDR3 spells CASSLQSLGEQYF. In nucleotides, the CDR3 is TGCGCCAGCAGCTTGCAGAGCCTCGGGGAGCAGTACTTC.

The chain has TRBV7-9 and TRBJ2-7, with D maybe TRBD1 (6 bases). CDR1 is SEHNR and CDR2 is FQNEAQ in the germline V gene (reference sequence). The CDR3 loop spans 14 amino acids. The V and J ends lost 4 bases and 2 bases respectively, with 12 bases between them. The CDR3 here is CASSSYRDPYEQYF. DNA for the CDR3: TGTGCCAGCAGCTCGTACAGGGATCCCTACGAGCAGTACTTC. Full variable domain (outside the CDR3, taken from reference TRBV7-9 and TRBJ2-7): DTGVSQNPRHKITKRGQNVTFRCDPISEHNRLYWYRQTLGQGPEFLTYFQNEAQLEKSRLLSDRFSAERPKGSFSTLEIQRTEQGDSAMYLCASSSYRDPYEQYFGPGTRLTVT.

V and J are TRBV19 and TRBJ2-1; 10 bases line up with TRBD1. CDR1 is LNHDA and CDR2 is SQIVND in the germline V gene (reference sequence). J lost 8 bases, V lost 10 bases, and 11 bases had no gene match. The CDR3 runs to 14 residues. Written as DNA, the CDR3 is TGTGCCACCAGGGACAGGGGTAAGTCGGATGAGCAGTTCTTC. Protein sequence: CATRDRGKSDEQFF.

The chain recombines TRBV29-1 with TRBJ1-1; weak D call: TRBD1 (6 bases). This CDR3 region has 13 residues. CDR1 and CDR2 (germline): SQVTM, ANQGSEA. V was cut by 0 bases and J by 4 bases, with 9 bases left in between. DNA of the CDR3: TGCAGCGTTGAAGACTCAGGGGTCACTGAAGCTTTCTTT. Translated, it gives CSVEDSGVTEAFF. The whole variable domain, filled in from reference TRBV29-1 and TRBJ1-1, reads SAVISQKPSRDICQRGTSLTIQCQVDSQVTMMFWYRQQPGQSLTLIATANQGSEATYESGFVIDKFPISRPNLTFSTLTVSNMSPEDSSIYLCSVEDSGVTEAFFGQGTRLTVV.

In this sample, this clone turned up once. The chain is built from TRBV19 and TRBJ1-5; 7 positions agree with TRBD1. J was trimmed by 5 bases and V by 6 bases; bases with no gene match: 4. This CDR3 spans 13 amino acids. Germline CDR1 reads LNHDA; CDR2 reads SQIVND (reference sequence). The chain's CDR3 is CASRGTVYQPQHF. The CDR3 DNA reads as TGTGCCAGTAGAGGGACAGTTTATCAGCCCCAGCATTTT.

This clone turned up a few times. The chain joins TRBV18 to TRBJ2-7; 10 bases line up with TRBD2. Germline V gene sequence: CDR1 KGHSH, CDR2 LQKENI. The V gene end was trimmed by 1 base and the J gene end by 2 bases; junction bases not matched to a gene: 5. The CDR3 covers 16 residues. The CDR3 loop reads CASSPLAGGAPYEQYF. CDR3 DNA sequence: TGTGCCAGCTCACCACTAGCGGGGGGCGCCCCCTACGAGCAGTACTTC. The variable domain in full, completed from reference TRBV18 and TRBJ2-7, reads NAGVMQNPRHLVRRRGQEARLRCSPMKGHSHVYWYRQLPEEGLKFMVYLQKENIIDESGMPKERFSAEFPKEGPSILRIQQVVRGDSAAYFCASSPLAGGAPYEQYFGPGTRLTVT.

The chain joins TRBV7-9 to TRBJ1-2; D is undetermined. Deletions cut 1 base from V and 8 bases from J, with 8 bases between. CDR1 is SEHNR, CDR2 FQNEAQ, per germline (reference sequence). This CDR3 is 12 amino acids long. The DNA of the CDR3 is TGTGCCAGCAGCTTAGAAGCTAGGGGCTACACCTTC. Its translation is CASSLEARGYTF.

The chain joins TRBV11-3 to TRBJ1-1; the D gene is possibly TRBD1 (5 bases). This CDR3 contains 12 residues. Germline CDR1 and CDR2: SGHNT and YENEEA. The germline V and J ends were trimmed by 4 bases and 12 bases, with 15 bases remaining between them. CDR3 DNA: TGTGCCAGCAGCTCACAGACAGAACTCTCTTTCTTT. Residues: CASSSQTELSFF.

This clone has a handful of counts. The gene calls are TRBV5-6 and TRBJ1-5, with D possibly TRBD1 on 6 matching bases. V gave up 3 bases and J gave up 0 bases, with 7 bases separating them. There are 14 residues in the CDR3. Germline V CDR1 and CDR2: SGHDT, YYEEEE. CDR3 bases: TGTGCCAGCAGCTCGGACAGTAGCAATCAGCCCCAGCATTTT. Encoded protein: CASSSDSSNQPQHF.

The rearrangement joins TRBV28 to TRBJ2-7; a weak D match, TRBD1 (7 bases). CDR1 and CDR2 from the germline V gene are MDHEN and SYDVKM. The V and J ends lost 6 bases and 6 bases respectively, with 18 bases between them. The CDR3 extends over 14 amino acids. In nucleotides, the CDR3 is TGTGCCAGCAGACTCCCGGCCAGGGGGGTCGAGCAGTACTTC. Translation gives CASRLPARGVEQYF.

This chain connects TRBV11-3 to TRBJ2-3; TRBD2 matches 8 bases. Losses at the gene ends were 5 bases for V and 4 bases for J; bases not matched to a gene: 11. Per the germline V gene, CDR1 is SGHNT and CDR2 is YENEEA. The CDR3 length is 16 residues. The CDR3 spells CASSVTAGGVADTQYF. The DNA of the CDR3 is TGTGCCAGCAGCGTCACGGCCGGGGGGGTGGCAGATACGCAGTATTTT.

This sequence joins TRBV5-1 and TRBJ2-1; 7 positions match TRBD2. The CDR3 spans 15 residues. The V gene end was trimmed by 4 bases and the J gene end by 12 bases; junction bases not matched to a gene: 16. CDR1 and CDR2 (germline): SGHRS, YFSETQ. The DNA of the CDR3 is TGCGCCAGCAGCACCCGGACCGGTACGGGAGGTGGGCAGTTCTTC. Its translation: CASSTRTGTGGGQFF.

The genes are TRBV7-2 and TRBJ2-6; 7 bases align to TRBD1. V was clipped by 5 bases and J by 8 bases; unmatched bases: 12. The CDR3 is made up of 16 amino acids. Germline lookup yields CDR1 SGHTA and CDR2 FQGNSA. The CDR3 DNA follows: TGTGCCAGCAGCACAGGACAGGACCTTGAGCCCAACGTCCTGACTTTC. It translates to CASSTGQDLEPNVLTF. Supplemented by reference TRBV7-2 and TRBJ2-6, the full variable domain reads GAGVSQSPSNKVTEKGKDVELRCDPISGHTALYWYRQSLGQGLEFLIYFQGNSAPDKSGLPSDRFSAERTGGSVSTLTIQRTQQEDSAVYLCASSTGQDLEPNVLTFGAGSRLTVL.

The chain joins TRBV6-1 to TRBJ1-2; D uncertain. CDR3 size: 13 residues. In germline, CDR1 is MNHNS, CDR2 SASEGT. Trimming removed 1 base at V and 7 bases at J, with 10 bases between. CDR3 nucleotide sequence: TGTGCCAGCAGTGAAGTTGCGCCTGGTGGCTACACCTTC. It yields the protein CASSEVAPGGYTF.

CDR3 amino acids: CASSLERDYGYTF. In nucleotides, the CDR3 is TGTGCCAGCAGCTTAGAACGCGACTATGGCTACACCTTC. The V gene is TRBV7-2, the J gene TRBJ1-2; the D is unclear. Trimming shortened V by 1 base and J by 3 bases, and 6 bases separated the two germline ends. The length of the CDR3 is 13 residues. From germline, CDR1 is SGHTA and CDR2 FQGNSA.

The gene calls are TRBV7-2 and TRBJ2-2, with 7 bases that match TRBD2. CDR1 is SGHTA and CDR2 is FQGNSA in the germline V gene. This CDR3 is 14 amino acids long. V dropped 0 bases and J dropped 7; count of bases not matched to a gene: 2. CDR3 amino acids: CASSLAPSGGELFF. The CDR3 bases are TGTGCCAGCAGCTTAGCGCCTAGCGGCGGGGAGCTGTTTTTT.

The CDR3 loop is CASRFQGAWGNIQYF. The CDR3, as DNA: TGTGCCAGCAGATTTCAGGGGGCCTGGGGAAACATTCAGTACTTC. V is TRBV27 and J is TRBJ2-4; 8 nucleotides agree with TRBD1. CDR1 is MNHEY and CDR2 is SMNVEV in the germline V gene (reference sequence). V lost 6 bases to trimming and J lost 6 bases; unmatched junction nucleotides: 10. The CDR3 covers 15 residues.

This sequence joins TRBV28 and TRBJ2-5; TRBD1 aligns across 7 bases. The DNA end is more similar to TRBJ2-7, so the J call may be wrong. The CDR3 is made up of 14 amino acids. Per germline, CDR1 MDHEN and CDR2 SYDVKM. CDR3 residues: CASSPPTGNNEQYF. The DNA of the CDR3 is TGTGCCAGCAGTCCCCCGACAGGGAACAACGAGCAGTACTTC.

This chain joins TRBV19 and TRBJ1-2, with D perhaps matching TRBD1 (5 bases). The V and J ends lost 7 bases and 4 bases respectively, with 13 bases between them. Per germline, CDR1 LNHDA and CDR2 SQIVND (reference sequence). The CDR3 sequence is 13 residues long. The CDR3: CASKRQGTYGYTF. The CDR3, as DNA: TGTGCCAGTAAGAGGCAGGGCACCTATGGCTACACCTTC.

CDR3 residues: CASSGTGYTGELFF. The CDR3 DNA follows: TGTGCCAGCAGTGGGACAGGGTACACCGGGGAGCTGTTTTTT. V usage is TRBV28 and J usage is TRBJ2-2, with 9 nucleotides matching TRBD1. Losses at the gene ends were 5 bases for V and 3 bases for J; bases not matched to a gene: 1. CDR3 size: 14 residues. The germline V gene has CDR1 MDHEN and CDR2 SYDVKM.

This chain connects TRBV6-1 to TRBJ1-2; 8 positions match TRBD1. CDR1 and CDR2 from the germline V gene are MNHNS and SASEGT. V was clipped by 6 bases and J by 8 bases; unmatched bases: 8. CDR3 size: 13 residues. The CDR3 is CASRLGQGGGYTF. CDR3 sequence (DNA): TGTGCCAGCAGATTAGGACAGGGAGGCGGCTACACCTTC.

This sequence joins TRBV11-2 and TRBJ1-6, with TRBD1 as a possible D gene (6 bases). The CDR3 is made up of 16 amino acids. V lost 5 bases, J lost 6 bases, and 17 bases lay in between. From germline, CDR1 is SGHAT and CDR2 FQNNGV. The CDR3 DNA follows: TGTGCCAGCAGCCTCTCCGCAGGGGCGGGTAATTCACCCCTCCACTTT. This translates into CASSLSAGAGNSPLHF.

The J gene is TRBJ2-1, the V gene TRBV5-1; no clear D gene. The CDR3 covers 13 residues. Germline CDR1 reads SGHRS; CDR2 reads YFSETQ. Trimming removed 2 bases from V and 2 bases from J, with 5 bases in between. This chain's CDR3 is CASSFNTYNEQFF. In DNA form, the CDR3 reads TGCGCCAGCAGCTTTAACACCTACAATGAGCAGTTCTTC. The whole variable domain, filled in from reference TRBV5-1 and TRBJ2-1, reads KAGVTQTPRYLIKTRGQQVTLSCSPISGHRSVSWYQQTPGQGLQFLFEYFSETQRNKGNFPGRFSGRQFSNSRSEMNVSTLELGDSALYLCASSFNTYNEQFFGPGTRLTVL.

V gene TRBV7-3 combines with J gene TRBJ2-5, with D possibly TRBD2 on 6 matching bases. The CDR3 is 13 amino acids. CDR1 is SGHTA, CDR2 FQGTGA, per germline. Deletions cut 4 bases from V and 5 bases from J, with 11 bases between. The CDR3 DNA reads TGTGCCAGCAGCTCCCTAGGAGGGGAGACCCAGTACTTC. Encoded protein: CASSSLGGETQYF.

The V call is TRBV13, the J call TRBJ1-5, with TRBD1 matching 8 bases. CDR3 length: 15 residues. In germline, CDR1 is PRHDT, CDR2 FYEKMQ (reference sequence). V shed 4 bases, J shed 1 base, and the junction held 3 bases outside the gene matches. The CDR3 region is CASSSGQGSNQPQHF. The CDR3 DNA reads TGTGCCAGCAGCTCCGGACAGGGAAGCAATCAGCCCCAGCATTTT.